A selection of T cell receptor beta chains follows, all from one sample in a study of T cells in Graves' hyperthyroidism and ophthalmopathy. From the multiplex PCR reads, TCRdb called clonotypes with MiXCR, one entry per CDR3 protein. The data show roughly 500,000 distinct CDR3 sequences, with about 46% seen just once and about 43% held by the top ten. Input material: peripheral blood or thyroid tissue (not recorded which). These receptors were collected from an adult woman with Graves' disease, either hyperthyroidism or ophthalmopathy (not recorded which). The CDR3 runs from the conserved cysteine through the conserved F or W. Each record gives: J gene, V gene, D gene, clone size, CDR3 protein, CDR3 DNA. A D gene is named only where the DNA matches it firmly. Expanded clones get a size class; other rows say once, few or many, or leave the size out.

>TRBJ2-7|TRBV29-1|.|few
CSAILDSPYEQYF
TGCAGCGCCATCCTGGACAGCCCCTACGAGCAGTACTTC
>TRBJ1-3|TRBV14|TRBD1|.
CASSPDRGYGNTIYF
TGTGCCAGCAGCCCGGACAGGGGGTACGGAAACACCATATATTTT
>TRBJ2-7|TRBV2|TRBD2|few
CASSPGLRAGKQYF
TGTGCCAGCAGTCCGGGACTAAGGGCCGGAAAGCAGTACTTC
>TRBJ1-1|TRBV12-3/TRBV12-4|.|many
CASSTTGNTEAFF
TGTGCCAGCAGTACCACAGGGAACACTGAAGCTTTCTTT
>TRBJ2-6|TRBV19|TRBD1|.
CARDRVGLSGANVLTF
TGTGCTAGAGACAGGGTTGGGCTATCTGGGGCCAACGTCCTGACTTTC
>TRBJ1-3|TRBV5-6|TRBD1|.
CASSGVGTEVDTIYF
TGTGCCAGCAGCGGTGTTGGGACAGAGGTAGACACCATATATTTT
>TRBJ1-5|TRBV12-3/TRBV12-4|.|many
CASSSKGPLNQPQHF
TGTGCCAGCAGTTCCAAAGGACCGCTTAATCAGCCCCAGCATTTT
>TRBJ1-6|TRBV20-1|.|.
CSARDLNSPLHF
TGCAGTGCTAGAGACCTTAATTCACCCCTCCACTTT
>TRBJ2-5|TRBV24-1|TRBD1|few
CATSEGQGTETQYF
TGTGCCACCAGTGAAGGACAGGGGACGGAGACCCAGTACTTC
>TRBJ2-1|TRBV7-6|TRBD1|.
CASSPTGGNYEQFF
TGTGCCAGCAGTCCGACAGGGGGCAACTATGAGCAGTTCTTC
>TRBJ1-1|TRBV20-1|.|.
CSARDSSNTEAFF
TGCAGTGCTAGAGATTCGTCGAACACTGAAGCTTTCTTT
>TRBJ1-5|TRBV12-3/TRBV12-4|.|many
CASSPRRTLQGGTINQPQHF
TGTGCCAGCAGTCCCCGGAGGACCTTACAGGGCGGCACGATTAATCAGCCCCAGCATTTT
>TRBJ2-7|TRBV29-1|.|few
CSVRFGTFYEQYF
TGCAGCGTTAGATTCGGCACCTTCTACGAGCAGTACTTC
>TRBJ1-1|TRBV10-3|.|.
CAISESETEAFF
TGTGCCATCAGTGAGTCGGAGACTGAAGCTTTCTTT
>TRBJ2-7|TRBV29-1|.|.
CSVESGGASGEQYF
TGCAGCGTTGAATCGGGGGGCGCATCTGGCGAGCAGTACTTC
>TRBJ1-2|TRBV19|.|.
CASSGQLYYGYTF
TGTGCCAGTAGTGGACAGCTTTACTATGGCTACACCTTC
>TRBJ1-2|TRBV19|TRBD1|few
CASSTGQGGGYTF
TGTGCCAGTAGTACCGGACAGGGAGGTGGCTACACCTTC
>TRBJ2-2|TRBV5-1|TRBD1|.
CASSFADRGNPGELFF
TGCGCCAGCAGCTTCGCAGACAGGGGTAACCCCGGGGAGCTGTTTTTT
>TRBJ2-5|TRBV7-2|.|many
CASSSSGTLYQETQYF
TGTGCCAGCAGCTCCTCCGGGACTCTATACCAAGAGACCCAGTACTTC
>TRBJ2-6|TRBV29-1|.|few
CSVEAGGPRSGANVLTF
TGCAGCGTTGAGGCCGGAGGGCCCCGATCTGGGGCCAACGTCCTGACTTTC
>TRBJ2-7|TRBV7-2|.|.
CASSFQSSRVYEQYF
TGTGCCAGCAGCTTTCAGTCTTCGAGGGTCTACGAGCAGTACTTC
>TRBJ1-5|TRBV20-1|.|many
CSASRGIRQPQHF
TGCAGTGCTAGTAGGGGGATCCGTCAGCCCCAGCATTTT
>TRBJ2-5|TRBV7-2|.|.
CASSWRRDGETQYF
TGTGCCAGCAGCTGGAGGCGGGATGGAGAGACCCAGTACTTC
>TRBJ2-2|TRBV11-2|.|many
CASKTYRVDTGELFF
TGTGCCAGCAAAACATACAGGGTTGACACCGGGGAGCTGTTTTTT
>TRBJ2-5|TRBV10-1|.|many
CASSATEETQYF
TGCGCCAGCAGTGCGACAGAAGAGACCCAGTACTTC
>TRBJ2-7|TRBV2|TRBD1|.
CASSEAPGQANYEQYF
TGTGCCAGCAGTGAAGCTCCAGGACAGGCCAACTACGAGCAGTACTTC
>TRBJ1-4|TRBV15|TRBD1|.
CATSRDLTGGAANEKLFF
TGTGCCACCAGCAGAGATTTAACAGGGGGCGCGGCTAATGAAAAACTGTTTTTT
>TRBJ1-6|TRBV10-3|.|once
CAIRGQSSYNSPLHF
TGTGCCATCAGAGGACAGAGCTCCTATAATTCACCCCTCCACTTT
>TRBJ1-6|TRBV20-1|TRBD1|.
CSATSGQDNSPLHF
TGCAGTGCAACCTCCGGACAGGATAATTCACCCCTCCACTTT
>TRBJ2-7|TRBV19|.|.
CASNSGRAYEQYF
TGTGCCAGTAATTCAGGACGGGCCTACGAGCAGTACTTC
>TRBJ1-1|TRBV14|.|.
CASSQELANTEAFF
TGTGCCAGCAGCCAAGAACTCGCAAACACTGAAGCTTTCTTT
>TRBJ2-5|TRBV29-1|.|few
CTETQGETQYF
TGCACGGAGACCCAGGGGGAGACCCAGTACTTC
>TRBJ2-7|TRBV7-9|.|.
CASSSPSGGHSPYEQYF
TGTGCCAGCAGCTCCCCCAGCGGCGGCCACTCCCCCTACGAGCAGTACTTC
>TRBJ1-1|TRBV20-1|.|.
CSARAPSGRGRTEAFF
TGCAGTGCTAGAGCGCCTTCCGGGCGGGGCCGGACTGAAGCTTTCTTT
>TRBJ2-5|TRBV24-1|.|few
CATSDSVIQETQYF
TGTGCCACCAGTGATTCAGTGATCCAAGAGACCCAGTACTTC
>TRBJ1-2|TRBV20-1|.|many
CSARGPWGSNYGYTF
TGCAGTGCTAGAGGCCCATGGGGGAGTAACTATGGCTACACCTTC
>TRBJ2-2|TRBV20-1|.|.
CSASTGSESGELFF
TGCAGTGCTTCCACGGGGTCGGAAAGCGGGGAGCTGTTTTTT
>TRBJ1-6|TRBV7-8|.|many
CASSFSGVRSPLHF
TGTGCCAGCAGCTTTTCCGGGGTTAGATCACCCCTCCACTTT
>TRBJ2-7|TRBV7-2|.|.
CASSLSLGTHEQYF
TGTGCCAGCAGCTTAAGCCTGGGGACCCACGAGCAGTACTTC
>TRBJ1-1|TRBV12-3/TRBV12-4|TRBD1|many
CASSFLVGGGNTEAFF
TGTGCCAGCAGTTTTCTGGTAGGGGGCGGGAACACTGAAGCTTTCTTT
>TRBJ2-5|TRBV20-1|.|.
CSARPRGTETQYF
TGCAGTGCTAGACCCAGAGGGACAGAGACCCAGTACTTC
>TRBJ1-1|TRBV13|.|few
CASSLGSFGNTEAFF
TGTGCCAGCAGCTTAGGATCGTTCGGCAACACTGAAGCTTTCTTT
>TRBJ2-5|TRBV10-3|TRBD2|.
CAISEGLAGEETQYF
TGTGCCATCAGTGAGGGACTAGCGGGGGAAGAGACCCAGTACTTC
>TRBJ1-1|TRBV5-1|TRBD1|many
CASSLAAGGGNTEAFF
TGCGCCAGCAGCTTGGCCGCAGGGGGAGGGAACACTGAAGCTTTCTTT
>TRBJ1-1|TRBV7-2|.|.
CASSLVVGAGGTEAFF
TGTGCCAGCAGCTTAGTTGTCGGGGCCGGGGGCACTGAAGCTTTCTTT
>TRBJ1-1|TRBV20-1|.|many
CSARDGGALNTEAFF
TGCAGTGCTAGAGATGGTGGGGCCCTGAACACTGAAGCTTTCTTT